The T cell receptor (beta chain) described here comes from a study of blood T cell repertoires in COVID-19. Germline CDR1 reads SGHRS; CDR2 reads YFSETQ. Trimming removed 4 bases from V and 6 bases from J; junction bases left unmatched: 5. The CDR3 sequence is 14 residues long. Original methodology: Estimated nucleated cell counts came from reference gene primer amplification. This table comes from immunoSEQ multiplex PCR, and its TCRdb copy is limited to in-frame clones, with some not included. V and J calls and clone size follow that table, whereas D and trimming were derived from the DNA. The table has under 200,000 clones, approximately 86% seen once.

The chain links TRBV5-1 to TRBJ2-7; 12 nucleotides line up with TRBD2. The sequence derives from a woman over 75 with COVID-19, enrolled during active disease. Sequencing used peripheral blood. The chain's CDR3 is CASSATSGSGEQYF. Here the CDR3 DNA reads TGCGCCAGCAGCGCGACTAGCGGGAGCGGCGAGCAGTACTTC. Based on the CDR3 plus reference TRBV5-1 and TRBJ2-7, the full variable domain is KAGVTQTPRYLIKTRGQQVTLSCSPISGHRSVSWYQQTPGQGLQFLFEYFSETQRNKGNFPGRFSGRQFSNSRSEMNVSTLELGDSALYLCASSATSGSGEQYFGPGTRLTVT.